Following are 6 T cell receptor beta chains from one sample sequenced in a study of cytomegalovirus exposure and HLA in healthy donors. Libraries were prepared by immunoSEQ multiplex PCR; TCRdb keeps only in-frame clonotypes and omits some of them. The profile shows under 400,000 clones, 88% of them singletons. The specimen was PBMCs. These receptors came from a man aged 25 to 45 in good health and CMV-seronegative.

The rearrangement links TRBV27 to TRBJ1-6, with TRBD1 matching 7 bases. The CDR3 is 13 residues long. Germline assignment: CDR1 MNHEY and CDR2 SMNVEV (reference sequence). V dropped 7 bases and J dropped 6; count of bases not matched to a gene: 3. CDR3 sequence reads: CASMGQSNSPLHF. DNA of the CDR3: TGTGCCAGCATGGGACAGTCTAATTCACCCCTCCACTTT.

CDR3 in amino acids: CASKPSGGSTYEQYF. The CDR3 region has the DNA TGCGCCAGCAAACCTAGCGGGGGGTCAACCTACGAGCAGTACTTC. The chain uses TRBV10-1 and TRBJ2-7; 11 nucleotides match TRBD2. Germline CDR1 reads WNHNN; CDR2 reads SYGVQD (reference sequence). The CDR3 consists of 15 residues. Trimming cost V 7 bases and J 2 bases; bases outside gene matches: 7.

This clone was recorded only once. For the CDR3, the DNA is TGTGCCAGCAGCTTGGTTCGGAGCTCCTACGAGCAGTACTTC. It translates to CASSLVRSSYEQYF. The V and J genes are TRBV5-6 and TRBJ2-7; the D is unclear. This CDR3 contains 14 residues. V was cut by 0 bases and J by 0 bases, with 7 bases left in between. Germline V lookup: CDR1 SGHDT, CDR2 YYEEEE.

The chain links TRBV7-9 to TRBJ2-3; 11 bases match TRBD1. Germline V gives CDR1 SEHNR, CDR2 FQNEAQ (reference sequence). V lost 5 bases, J lost 1 base, and 5 bases stayed unmatched. The CDR3 runs 16 residues. The CDR3 DNA follows: TGTGCCAGCAGCAGGACAGGGGGCCCCCGCACAGATACGCAGTATTTT. Protein sequence: CASSRTGGPRTDTQYF.

V is TRBV6-5 and J is TRBJ2-7, with no clear D. From germline, CDR1 is MNHEY and CDR2 SVGAGI. V was trimmed by 2 bases and J by 1 base, leaving 12 bases between them. CDR3 length: 15 residues. CDR3 loop: CASSYTGLPSYEQYF. CDR3 nucleotide sequence: TGTGCCAGCAGTTACACTGGGCTACCTTCCTACGAGCAGTACTTC.

The V and J genes are TRBV30 and TRBJ1-5; D possibly corresponds to TRBD1 (5 bases). The CDR3 consists of 14 residues. V lost 3 bases and J 3 bases, leaving 12 bases between the germline ends. Germline V gene data show CDR1 as GTSNPN and CDR2 as SVGIG (reference sequence). CDR3 residues: CAWRHAGVNQPQHF. CDR3 bases: TGTGCCTGGAGACATGCGGGGGTCAATCAGCCCCAGCATTTT.